This is a list of T cell receptor beta chains from one sample in a study of blood T cell repertoires in COVID-19. TCRdb's copy holds only in-frame clones and misses some; the assay was immunoSEQ multiplex PCR. The top ten clones hold around 1.8% of a sample with 200,000 to 300,000 clones, roughly 79% of them seen once. Sequences were obtained from peripheral blood. These receptor sequences come from a woman older than 75 with acute or convalescent COVID-19. Each CDR3 is given with its conserved first and last residue. The D gene is left open where the match is weak. Clone size is stated in some rows and not others, as once, few, many or a class when expanded.

j_gene: TRBJ1-3
d_gene: TRBD1
v_gene: TRBV5-4
abundance: -
CDR3aa: CASSLGRGPGNTIYF
CDR3nt: TGTGCCAGCAGCTTGGGCAGGGGGCCTGGAAACACCATATATTTT

j_gene: TRBJ1-1
d_gene: -
v_gene: TRBV6-5
abundance: -
CDR3aa: CASSYSNRGFTEAFF
CDR3nt: TGTGCCAGCAGTTACAGCAATAGGGGATTCACTGAAGCTTTCTTT

j_gene: TRBJ2-5
d_gene: TRBD1
v_gene: TRBV6-5
abundance: -
CDR3aa: CASSYDWDRKETQYF
CDR3nt: TGTGCCAGCAGTTACGACTGGGACAGAAAAGAGACCCAGTACTTC

j_gene: TRBJ1-2
d_gene: TRBD1
v_gene: TRBV7-2
abundance: -
CDR3aa: CASSLALGQGAGGYTF
CDR3nt: TGTGCCAGCAGCTTAGCCCTAGGACAGGGGGCGGGAGGCTACACCTTC

j_gene: TRBJ2-1
d_gene: -
v_gene: TRBV5-1
abundance: -
CDR3aa: CASSWEGLASPFF
CDR3nt: TGCGCCAGCAGCTGGGAAGGTCTAGCGAGCCCGTTCTTC

j_gene: TRBJ2-2
d_gene: TRBD1
v_gene: TRBV2
abundance: -
CDR3aa: CASSGQGQNTGELFF
CDR3nt: TGTGCCAGCAGTGGACAGGGTCAAAACACCGGGGAGCTGTTTTTT

j_gene: TRBJ1-2
d_gene: -
v_gene: TRBV18
abundance: -
CDR3aa: CANSSLREAAPGYTF
CDR3nt: TGTGCCAACTCATCCCTTAGGGAGGCAGCTCCAGGCTACACCTTC

j_gene: TRBJ1-4
d_gene: -
v_gene: TRBV5-1
abundance: -
CDR3aa: CASSLRQANEKLFF
CDR3nt: TGCGCCAGCAGCTTGAGGCAGGCTAATGAAAAACTGTTTTTT

j_gene: TRBJ1-6
d_gene: TRBD1
v_gene: TRBV7-2
abundance: -
CDR3aa: CASSPQGVGSPLHF
CDR3nt: TGTGCCAGCAGCCCCCAGGGGGTAGGGTCACCCCTCCACTTT

j_gene: TRBJ1-2
d_gene: -
v_gene: TRBV9
abundance: -
CDR3aa: CASSVALGASYGYTF
CDR3nt: TGTGCCAGCAGCGTAGCCCTCGGTGCGTCCTATGGCTACACCTTC

j_gene: TRBJ2-7
d_gene: TRBD2
v_gene: TRBV18
abundance: few
CDR3aa: CASSPGTSGYEQYF
CDR3nt: TGTGCCAGTAGTCCCGGGACTAGCGGTTACGAGCAGTACTTC

j_gene: TRBJ1-4
d_gene: -
v_gene: TRBV5-4
abundance: -
CDR3aa: CASRAGQAEKLFF
CDR3nt: TGTGCCAGCCGCGCAGGGCAGGCTGAAAAACTGTTTTTT

j_gene: TRBJ2-7
d_gene: TRBD2
v_gene: TRBV6-5
abundance: -
CDR3aa: CASSQTSGTPYEQYF
CDR3nt: TGTGCCAGCAGTCAGACTAGCGGGACACCCTACGAGCAGTACTTC

j_gene: TRBJ2-6
d_gene: -
v_gene: TRBV11-2
abundance: -
CDR3aa: CASSIRSGANVLTF
CDR3nt: TGTGCCAGCAGTATTAGATCTGGGGCCAACGTCCTGACTTTC

j_gene: TRBJ2-1
d_gene: -
v_gene: TRBV29-1
abundance: -
CDR3aa: CSGTLRGSYNEQFF
CDR3nt: TGCAGCGGAACCCTCCGGGGCTCCTACAATGAGCAGTTCTTC

j_gene: TRBJ1-1
d_gene: -
v_gene: TRBV18
abundance: -
CDR3aa: CASSPQVGAEAFF
CDR3nt: TGTGCCAGCTCACCGCAGGTAGGGGCTGAAGCTTTCTTT

j_gene: TRBJ2-2
d_gene: TRBD2
v_gene: TRBV11-1
abundance: -
CDR3aa: CASSGALGRVTGELFF
CDR3nt: TGTGCCAGCAGCGGCGCCCTAGGGAGGGTAACCGGGGAGCTGTTTTTT

j_gene: TRBJ2-5
d_gene: -
v_gene: TRBV5-1
abundance: -
CDR3aa: CASSSGSVQGGETQYF
CDR3nt: TGCGCCAGCAGCTCCGGCTCAGTCCAGGGTGGGGAGACCCAGTACTTC

j_gene: TRBJ2-5
d_gene: -
v_gene: TRBV7-9
abundance: -
CDR3aa: CASSLAVPETQYF
CDR3nt: TGTGCCAGCAGCTTAGCCGTCCCAGAGACCCAGTACTTC

j_gene: TRBJ1-4
d_gene: -
v_gene: TRBV7-9
abundance: -
CDR3aa: CASSLRGEKLFF
CDR3nt: TGTGCCAGCAGCTTACGGGGTGAAAAACTGTTTTTT

j_gene: TRBJ2-1
d_gene: TRBD1
v_gene: TRBV11-2
abundance: -
CDR3aa: CASSLGTGGREQFF
CDR3nt: TGTGCCAGCAGCTTAGGGACAGGGGGCAGGGAGCAGTTCTTC

j_gene: TRBJ2-7
d_gene: -
v_gene: TRBV5-1
abundance: -
CDR3aa: CASSQGQSSYEQYF
CDR3nt: TGCGCCAGCAGCCAAGGACAAAGCTCCTACGAGCAGTACTTC

j_gene: TRBJ1-1
d_gene: -
v_gene: TRBV3-1/TRBV3-2
abundance: -
CDR3aa: CASSQRTLNTEAFF
CDR3nt: TGTGCCAGCAGCCAACGGACACTAAACACTGAAGCTTTCTTT

j_gene: TRBJ1-1
d_gene: TRBD1
v_gene: TRBV28
abundance: -
CDR3aa: CASSLYRGGGAEAFF
CDR3nt: TGTGCCAGCAGTCTGTACAGGGGGGGTGGTGCTGAAGCTTTCTTT

j_gene: TRBJ2-1
d_gene: -
v_gene: TRBV5-1
abundance: -
CDR3aa: CASSLSTVYNEQFF
CDR3nt: TGCGCCAGCAGCTTGAGTACAGTCTACAATGAGCAGTTCTTC

j_gene: TRBJ2-2
d_gene: -
v_gene: TRBV5-4
abundance: -
CDR3aa: CASSSMTDTPGELFF
CDR3nt: TGTGCCAGCAGCTCAATGACCGACACCCCCGGGGAGCTGTTTTTT

j_gene: TRBJ1-2
d_gene: TRBD1
v_gene: TRBV6-5
abundance: -
CDR3aa: CASTSAGTGSVYTF
CDR3nt: TGTGCCAGCACCTCAGCCGGGACAGGGAGCGTCTACACCTTC

j_gene: TRBJ2-5
d_gene: TRBD1
v_gene: TRBV18
abundance: -
CDR3aa: CASSPPRDRDFMETQYF
CDR3nt: TGTGCCAGCTCACCACCCCGGGACAGGGATTTTATGGAGACCCAGTACTTC

j_gene: TRBJ2-1
d_gene: TRBD1
v_gene: TRBV6-6
abundance: -
CDR3aa: CASSRDRLNEQFF
CDR3nt: TGTGCCAGCAGTAGGGACAGGCTCAATGAGCAGTTCTTC

j_gene: TRBJ2-7
d_gene: TRBD1
v_gene: TRBV5-5
abundance: -
CDR3aa: CASRLTGGIYEQYF
CDR3nt: TGTGCCAGCAGACTGACAGGGGGGATCTACGAGCAGTACTTC

j_gene: TRBJ2-7
d_gene: -
v_gene: TRBV19
abundance: -
CDR3aa: CASSISGPSSSYEQYF
CDR3nt: TGTGCCAGTAGTATAAGCGGGCCAAGTTCCTCCTACGAGCAGTACTTC

j_gene: TRBJ1-5
d_gene: -
v_gene: TRBV4-3
abundance: -
CDR3aa: CASSQGGGGRYSNQPQHF
CDR3nt: TGCGCCAGCAGCCAAGGGGGAGGGGGGCGGTATAGCAATCAGCCCCAGCATTTT

j_gene: TRBJ2-3
d_gene: TRBD2
v_gene: TRBV6-5
abundance: -
CDR3aa: CASSYSTSETTDTQYF
CDR3nt: TGTGCCAGCAGTTACTCGACTAGCGAAACCACAGATACGCAGTATTTT

j_gene: TRBJ2-7
d_gene: -
v_gene: TRBV27
abundance: -
CDR3aa: CASSSPGLKYEQYF
CDR3nt: TGTGCCAGCAGCTCCCCGGGACTGAAGTACGAGCAGTACTTC

j_gene: TRBJ1-1
d_gene: TRBD1
v_gene: TRBV7-9
abundance: -
CDR3aa: CASSLLAGGITEAFF
CDR3nt: TGTGCCAGCAGCTTACTTGCAGGGGGAATCACTGAAGCTTTCTTT

j_gene: TRBJ1-1
d_gene: -
v_gene: TRBV3-1/TRBV3-2
abundance: -
CDR3aa: CASSQADRNTEAFF
CDR3nt: TGTGCCAGCAGCCAAGCGGACAGGAACACTGAAGCTTTCTTT

j_gene: TRBJ2-2
d_gene: TRBD1
v_gene: TRBV28
abundance: -
CDR3aa: CASRTGAPTGELFF
CDR3nt: TGTGCCAGCAGGACAGGGGCCCCAACCGGGGAGCTGTTTTTT

j_gene: TRBJ2-7
d_gene: -
v_gene: TRBV6-5
abundance: -
CDR3aa: CASRTEVGGEQYF
CDR3nt: TGTGCCAGCAGGACCGAGGTGGGGGGCGAGCAGTACTTC

j_gene: TRBJ1-1
d_gene: TRBD1
v_gene: TRBV7-9
abundance: -
CDR3aa: CASSSGQGNTEAFF
CDR3nt: TGTGCCAGCAGCTCAGGACAGGGGAACACTGAAGCTTTCTTT